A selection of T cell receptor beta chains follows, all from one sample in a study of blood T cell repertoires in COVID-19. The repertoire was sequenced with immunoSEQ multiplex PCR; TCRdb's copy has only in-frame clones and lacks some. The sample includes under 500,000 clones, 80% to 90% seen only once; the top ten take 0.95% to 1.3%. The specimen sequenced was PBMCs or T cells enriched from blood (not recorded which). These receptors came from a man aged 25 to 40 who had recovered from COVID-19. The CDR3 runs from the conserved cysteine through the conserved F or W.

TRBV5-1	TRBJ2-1	CASSPNERQQFF
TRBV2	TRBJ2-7	CASSDDRVYEQYF
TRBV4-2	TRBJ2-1	CASSQVGGLAGNEQFF
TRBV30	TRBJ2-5	CAWSRRGRRVETQYF
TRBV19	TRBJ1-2	CASSSYTGGNYGYTF
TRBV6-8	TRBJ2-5	CANTNWTDQETQYF
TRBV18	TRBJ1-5	CASSLDKSNQPQHF
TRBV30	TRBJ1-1	CAWSPRGNTEAFF
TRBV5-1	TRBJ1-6	CASSNEKLSNSPLHF
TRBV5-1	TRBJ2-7	CASSLQGARDEQYF
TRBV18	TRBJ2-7	CASSPPDRNSYEQYF
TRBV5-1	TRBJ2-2	CASSFGGTNTGELFF
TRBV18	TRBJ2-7	CASSPLEDRGRYEQYF
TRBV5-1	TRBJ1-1	CASSSRQGARTEAFF
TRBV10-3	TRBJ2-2	CAIRGDRVNTGELFF
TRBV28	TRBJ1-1	CASSFSGPRAFF
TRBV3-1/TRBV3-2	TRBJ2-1	CASSQPPASGRADEQFF
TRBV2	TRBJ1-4	CASSLTEGKLFF
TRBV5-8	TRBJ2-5	CASSGASRLETQYF
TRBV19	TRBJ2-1	CASSIDRGTGGFNEQFF
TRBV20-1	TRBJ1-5	CSASWGQGYQPQHF
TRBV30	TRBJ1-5	CAWRALGQEHGAQHF
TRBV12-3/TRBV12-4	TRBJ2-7	CASSSDSYEQYF
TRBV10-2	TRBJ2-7	CASSGLTGSYEQYF
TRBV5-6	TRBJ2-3	CASSPRQGAADTQYF
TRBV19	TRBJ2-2	CASSRTGVDTGELFF
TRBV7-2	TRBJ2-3	CASRSAGTDTQYF
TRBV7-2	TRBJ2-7	CASSLEARPAVYEQYF
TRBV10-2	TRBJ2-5	CASSPVQGETQYF
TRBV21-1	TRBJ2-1	CASRPGKQGRNEQFF
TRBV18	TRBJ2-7	CASSPPAIYEQYF
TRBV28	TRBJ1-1	CASKLLIPVTEAFF
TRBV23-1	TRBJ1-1	CASSQTPGKESGPGKNTEAFF
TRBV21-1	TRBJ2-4	CASSKYSPTPQNIQYF
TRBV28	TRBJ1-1	CASSSHGQGTTEAFF
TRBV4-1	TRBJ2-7	CASSQDPDRVYEQYF
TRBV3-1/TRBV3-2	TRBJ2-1	CASRGLAGEQFF
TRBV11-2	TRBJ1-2	CASSKNSGNYGYTF
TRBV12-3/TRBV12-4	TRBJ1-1	CASSLRRTEAFF
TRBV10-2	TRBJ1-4	CASSQRQSFTNEKLFF
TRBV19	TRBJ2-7	CASSPTGTSYEQYF
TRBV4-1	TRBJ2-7	CASSQSLQGLYEQYF